The T cell receptor (beta chain) under discussion was sequenced for a study of naive and memory T cell subsets listed by TCRdb under 2017. Background for the entire study: An open-source, UMI-based TCR alpha and beta sequencing pipeline was applied to sorted naive and memory peripheral blood T cell subsets. The functional CMV T cell responses agreed completely with IgG serology results. RNA was DNase-treated and reverse transcribed with TCR constant-region primers, mostly using SuperScript III. Results and caveats for the whole study, not just this receptor: The repertoire findings for the naive and memory subsets could not be validated against a ground truth, as none was available. Single alpha or beta chain sequences, rather than paired alpha/beta receptors, were used to define clonotypes. In both CD4 and CD8 cells, going from naive through CM, EM and EMRA, the Gini index went up while Shannon and inverse Simpson diversity went down. A few larger clonotypes were present in naive repertoires, particularly the CD8 repertoires, and these clonotypes were possibly memory cells re-expressing CD45RA. Following error correction, more than 95% of naive TCR sequences occurred only once, which made naive abundance distributions much steeper than those of memory subsets. RNA-based TCR counts may be affected by expression changes linked to T cell activation and differentiation. The abundance of TCRs followed a power law with an exponent that differed between naive and memory subsets yet stayed consistent across the three individuals.

CDR1 and CDR2 are drawn from the germline V gene: MNHEY, SVGEGT. V gives up 7 bases and J gives up 10 bases, and the segment between their germline ends measures 22 bases. The CDR3 holds 15 amino acids from the cysteine to the phenylalanine. The entry retains the CDR3 DNA only, 45 bases that are in frame from base 1. Comments on this clonotype: What antigen it recognizes has not been identified. Within one base of it there is no much larger clone, and no base qualities were kept.

Libraries were built with UMI-ligation and nested PCR. To cover both TRBC1 and TRBC2, the beta constant-region primer consisted of an equimolar mix of two oligonucleotides. T4 RNA ligase 1 ligated a single-stranded oligonucleotide carrying the SP2 primer and a 12-nucleotide UMI to the cDNA 3' end. The ligated cDNA went through four rounds of PCR with nested alpha and beta constant-region primers together with the SP2 primer. The ligation reaction was incubated at 16°C for about 18-24 hours. PCR2 was usually performed as a SYBR Green qPCR and halted at a preset threshold so that over-amplification would not occur. All purifications after the first were performed with Agencourt AMPure XP magnetic beads. Library quantification was done by Qubit, followed by a TapeStation check on which the main peak was expected at around 650 bp. Sequencing of the pooled libraries was done on an Illumina MiSeq using v2 2x251 paired-end kits, which typically yielded about 0.85-2.3 million reads per sample. Each sample was pooled at around 4.2 nM, and about 5-8% PhiX was included to help cluster recognition. The published analysis was carried out like this. Using tag matching that tolerated one base-pair mismatch, Decombinator assigned V and J genes to FASTQ reads that had been processed by Demultiplexor. Collapsinator relied on UMIs to fix sequencing errors as well as frequency errors caused by PCR heterogeneity. TCRs were translated and CDR3s were extracted from the conserved cysteine to the FGXG phenylalanine by CDR3Translator, with non-productive sequences being flagged. Gini, Shannon entropy and inverse Simpson indices were calculated on repertoires subsampled to equal numbers of UMI-defined TCRs. Clonotype abundance distributions were fitted to a power law by maximum likelihood within the linear range. When run on a single naive CD8 sample, MIGEC and the pipeline yielded similar UMI counts, similar unique TCR numbers and similar clonal distributions. In one analysis, naive TCRs that were also found in any memory subset of the same donor were excluded from the naive repertoire. Repertoires were searched for approximately 7,000 CMV-associated CDR3 sequences compiled from VDJdb and a published dataset. TCRdb's own reprocessing of the public reads used fastp at Q25 and MiXCR and kept productive beta chains. CDR3 protein sequences are deduplicated, and each keeps its most common genes and DNA. The V and J calls reflect TCRdb's pipeline rather than the authors' work. This sample has 130,000 to 150,000 distinct CDR3 sequences in its table, and around 15% of those were observed once. Around 0.14% of the sample belongs to the ten largest clones.

Separate amplification of TCR alpha and beta chain libraries was performed from the second PCR step onward. The CMV status of each donor was determined by measuring IFNgamma production from CD4+ T cells after fresh PBMCs had been stimulated overnight with CMV viral lysate. CD4 T cells were positively selected with Miltenyi beads, followed by positive selection of CD8 T cells from the CD4-negative fraction. Cells stained for CD3, CD4, CD8, CD45RA, CD27 and a live/dead dye were sorted on a BD Aria II into four subsets by CD45RA and CD27. Blood was obtained from a few healthy volunteers, and the blood from each volunteer was fractionated into CD4 and CD8 T cells and subsequently into four differentiation subsets. About 110 ml of peripheral blood was collected from each donor, and PBMC were isolated by Ficoll-Paque PLUS density-gradient centrifugation. Sorted cells were lysed in RLT buffer, after which RNA was extracted using a Qiagen RNeasy kit and stored at -80 degrees C.

This clonotype originated in a human donor in good health. This chain joins TRBV6-2 or TRBV6-3 to TRBJ1-4; a tentative D call is TRBD1 (5 bases match). The sequenced material came from naive CD4+ T cells from blood. Interpreted using the paper, the cell subset or site label stands for: naive T cells, CD45RA high CD27+. The CDR3 protein is CASKSSRDGAGKLFF. The DNA sequence is given as TGTGCCAGCAAATCGTCCCGGGACGGAGCTGGAAAACTGTTTTTT.